This entry lists 28 T cell receptor beta chains sequenced from one sample in a study of neoadjuvant anti-PD-1 for oral cavity cancer. Profiling relied on immunoSEQ multiplex PCR, and the TCRdb table lists in-frame clones only, not all of them. Of 68,000 or so clones in the sample, 85% were seen once. Time point described: after neoadjuvant nivolumab, at surgical resection. The sample here was PBMCs, taken after nivolumab (anti-PD-1) treatment. These receptor sequences come from a person aged 35 to 85 with oral cavity squamous cell carcinoma.

In its sample, this clone was seen once. The chain uses TRBV9 and TRBJ1-3, with D possibly matching TRBD1 (6 bases). Trimming cost V 0 bases and J 4 bases, with 14 bases left between them. The CDR3 runs to 16 residues. Germline V gives CDR1 SGDLS, CDR2 YYNGEE. The CDR3 sequence is CASSVGPRGQGNTIYF. As DNA, the CDR3 is TGTGCCAGCAGCGTAGGTCCCCGGGGGCAAGGAAACACCATATATTTT.

J is TRBJ2-1 and V is TRBV13, with TRBD1 as a possible D gene (6 bases). Germline CDR1 and CDR2: PRHDT and FYEKMQ (reference sequence). The CDR3 sequence is 14 residues long. The V end was cut by 8 bases, the J end by 2 bases, with 13 bases between. The CDR3 DNA is TGTGCCAGCGGTCCTCGACAGGCCTACAATGAGCAGTTCTTC. Translated: CASGPRQAYNEQFF.

V is TRBV9 and J is TRBJ2-7; the match to TRBD1 covers 7 bases. V lost 4 bases and J lost 0; bases outside the gene matches: 7. The CDR3 runs 15 residues. In germline, CDR1 is SGDLS, CDR2 YYNGEE. The CDR3 region is CASSPQGDPSYEQYF. In DNA, the CDR3 is TGTGCCAGCAGCCCCCAGGGGGACCCCTCCTACGAGCAGTACTTC.

This chain uses TRBV28 with TRBJ1-2; D is uncertain. This CDR3 region has 14 residues. CDR1 and CDR2 (germline): MDHEN, SYDVKM. Trimming cost V 2 bases and J 4 bases, with 11 bases left between them. CDR3 in DNA: TGTGCCAGCAGTTTACCGGGAAAGACCTATGGCTACACCTTC. It codes for CASSLPGKTYGYTF.

The CDR3 DNA reads TGTGCCAGCAGTTCGCTCCTAGCGGGAGAAGAGACCCAGTACTTC. Amino acid sequence: CASSSLLAGEETQYF. The chain uses TRBV27 and TRBJ2-5, with 10 positions matching TRBD2. V shed 4 bases, J shed 3 bases, and the junction held 5 bases outside the gene matches. CDR1 MNHEY and CDR2 SMNVEV come from the germline V gene (reference sequence). This CDR3 region has 15 residues.

CDR3 protein: CASSLGQLSNQPQHF. The CDR3 bases are TGTGCCAGCAGCTTGGGGCAGTTAAGCAATCAGCCCCAGCATTTT. The J gene is TRBJ1-5, the V gene TRBV5-6; no clear D gene. Germline assignment: CDR1 SGHDT and CDR2 YYEEEE. V gave up 0 bases and J gave up 1 base, with 8 bases separating them. This CDR3 is 15 amino acids long.

The V gene is TRBV4-1, the J gene TRBJ2-1; possible D gene TRBD1, 5 bases. Germline V gives CDR1 MGHRA, CDR2 YSYEKL. The CDR3 totals 16 residues. Trimming took off 1 base at V and 0 bases at J, with 10 bases between the two ends. The chain's CDR3 is CASSQGAGHSYNEQFF. The DNA of the CDR3 is TGCGCCAGCAGCCAAGGGGCAGGGCACTCCTACAATGAGCAGTTCTTC.

The chain combines TRBV30 with TRBJ1-4, with TRBD1 as a possible D gene (6 bases). Germline V gene lookup returns CDR1 GTSNPN and CDR2 SVGIG (reference sequence). V lost 2 bases, J lost 8 bases, and 15 bases lay in between. This CDR3 is 14 amino acids long. CDR3 sequence reads: CAWSLGGYPEKLFF. The CDR3 DNA reads as TGTGCCTGGAGTCTAGGGGGATACCCAGAAAAACTGTTTTTT.

The CDR3 nucleotides read TGCGCCAGCAGCTTGGAAGCCAACCTCAGGGGTAGTTATGGCTACACCTTC. Translating gives CASSLEANLRGSYGYTF. V gene TRBV5-1 combines with J gene TRBJ1-2; D may be TRBD1 (6 bases). The V end was cut by 0 bases, the J end by 5 bases, with 20 bases between. CDR3 size: 17 residues. Germline values: CDR1 SGHRS, CDR2 YFSETQ.

This chain joins TRBV2 and TRBJ1-2; TRBD1 matches at 8 bases. V lost 6 bases, J lost 8 bases, and 14 bases stayed unmatched. In germline, CDR1 is SNHLY, CDR2 FYNNEI. This CDR3 is 15 amino acids long. In DNA, the CDR3 is TGTGCCAGCAGGCTTGAGAGCGGACAGGGCCTCGGCTACACCTTC. This encodes CASRLESGQGLGYTF.

This clone showed up just a few times. The V call is TRBV7-9, the J call TRBJ2-5, with 7 bases that match TRBD2. The CDR3 is made up of 14 amino acids. V lost 5 bases and J lost 4; bases outside the gene matches: 7. From germline, CDR1 is SEHNR and CDR2 FQNEAQ (reference sequence). The CDR3 loop is CASSPGLGAETQYF. The CDR3 coding sequence is TGTGCCAGCAGCCCAGGACTAGGAGCAGAGACCCAGTACTTC.

This chain links TRBV30 with TRBJ2-7; 12 bases line up with TRBD2. Germline CDR1 is GTSNPN and CDR2 is SVGIG (reference sequence). The CDR3 is 14 residues long. Unmatched junction bases numbered 3, after V lost 2 bases and J lost 4 bases. The CDR3 sequence: CAWSRLAGVYEQYF. Written as DNA, the CDR3 is TGTGCCTGGAGTCGACTAGCGGGAGTGTACGAGCAGTACTTC.

The chain combines TRBV6-1 with TRBJ2-7, with TRBD2 as a possible D gene (5 bases). Germline loops: CDR1 MNHNS, CDR2 SASEGT. This CDR3 is built from 14 residues. Between the trimmed V and J ends, which lost 2 bases and 7 bases, there was a span of 15 bases. CDR3 in amino acids: CASSEPGFRGEQYF. Here the CDR3 DNA reads TGTGCCAGCAGTGAACCGGGGTTCCGGGGAGAGCAGTACTTC.

The chain links TRBV5-4 to TRBJ2-1; D is unclear. Trimming shortened V by 0 bases and J by 0 bases, and 10 bases separated the two germline ends. This CDR3 region has 16 residues. Germline V gene data show CDR1 as SGHNT and CDR2 as YYREEE (reference sequence). CDR3 residues: CASSLVSHSSYNEQFF. CDR3 nucleotide sequence: TGTGCCAGCAGCTTGGTTTCGCATAGCTCCTACAATGAGCAGTTCTTC. The complete variable domain, with remaining parts taken from reference TRBV5-4 and TRBJ2-1, reads ETGVTQSPTHLIKTRGQQVTLRCSSQSGHNTVSWYQQALGQGPQFIFQYYREEENGRGNFPPRFSGLQFPNYSSELNVNALELDDSALYLCASSLVSHSSYNEQFFGPGTRLTVL.

The chain couples TRBV7-2 to TRBJ2-7; TRBD2 might be the D (6 bases). V was cut by 7 bases and J by 2 bases, with 18 bases left in between. Germline loops: CDR1 SGHTA, CDR2 FQGNSA. There are 15 residues in the CDR3. DNA of the CDR3: TGTGCCAGCACCAAGCCCGGAGGGATGGCCTACGAGCAGTACTTC. This translates into CASTKPGGMAYEQYF.

Worth noting for this clone: One end of the junction varies from germline; a read error may be responsible. J is TRBJ2-5 and V is TRBV19; D is possibly TRBD1 (6 bases). CDR1 is LNHDA, CDR2 SQIVND, per germline (reference sequence). The CDR3 is 13 residues long. The CDR3 nucleotides read TGTGCCAGTACCGGACAGTCCCAAGCGACCCAGTACTTC. Translated, it gives CASTGQSQATQYF.

V is TRBV5-5 and J is TRBJ2-7; no reliable D call. Germline assignment: CDR1 SGHKS and CDR2 YYEKEE (reference sequence). Trimming removed 2 bases at V and 0 bases at J, with 12 bases between. The CDR3 is 15 residues long. CDR3 in amino acids: CASSFGPQSSYEQYF. Written as DNA, the CDR3 is TGTGCCAGCAGCTTCGGGCCGCAGAGCTCCTACGAGCAGTACTTC.

In DNA, the CDR3 is TGTGCCAGCAGCTCTGAACCGGGACTAGCGGGGCCCTACAATGAGCAGTTCTTC. Amino acids: CASSSEPGLAGPYNEQFF. This chain uses TRBV5-4 with TRBJ2-1; 13 bases map to TRBD2. Germline CDR1 and CDR2: SGHNT and YYREEE (reference sequence). There are 18 residues in the CDR3. V lost 3 bases, J lost 2 bases, and 8 bases stayed unmatched. The full variable domain, its missing parts supplied by reference TRBV5-4 and TRBJ2-1, is ETGVTQSPTHLIKTRGQQVTLRCSSQSGHNTVSWYQQALGQGPQFIFQYYREEENGRGNFPPRFSGLQFPNYSSELNVNALELDDSALYLCASSSEPGLAGPYNEQFFGPGTRLTVL.

This clone has a handful of counts. J is TRBJ2-3 and V is TRBV10-1; 7 positions match TRBD2. CDR1 WNHNN and CDR2 SYGVQD come from the germline V gene (reference sequence). There are 16 residues in the CDR3. With V trimmed by 6 bases and J by 3 bases, 12 bases remained unmatched. The CDR3 DNA reads as TGCGCCAGCAGCCCCGGGGCTAGCGGAGAAACAGATACGCAGTATTTT. It is translated as CASSPGASGETDTQYF.

The gene calls are TRBV11-3 and TRBJ2-7; 9 positions match TRBD1. Germline V gene sequence: CDR1 SGHNT, CDR2 YENEEA. Trimming removed 3 bases from V and 3 bases from J; junction bases left unmatched: 6. The CDR3 consists of 15 residues. The CDR3 region is CASSFRTGEVYEQYF. In DNA, the CDR3 is TGTGCCAGCAGCTTCCGGACAGGGGAGGTCTACGAGCAGTACTTC. Full variable domain (remainder filled in from reference TRBV11-3 and TRBJ2-7): EAGVVQSPRYKIIEKKQPVAFWCNPISGHNTLYWYLQNLGQGPELLIRYENEEAVDDSQLPKDRFSAERLKGVDSTLKIQPAELGDSAVYLCASSFRTGEVYEQYFGPGTRLTVT.

The gene calls are TRBV9 and TRBJ2-1; D is undetermined. Germline V gene data show CDR1 as SGDLS and CDR2 as YYNGEE. The CDR3 length is 15 residues. V gave up 0 bases and J gave up 2 bases, with 9 bases separating them. The CDR3 nucleotides are TGTGCCAGCAGCGTAGGCCCGGAAACCTACAATGAGCAGTTCTTC. It encodes CASSVGPETYNEQFF.

The rearrangement joins TRBV29-1 to TRBJ2-3; the D is unclear. The CDR3 has 12 amino acids. The germline V and J ends were trimmed by 7 bases and 3 bases, with 11 bases remaining between them. Germline values: CDR1 SQVTM, CDR2 ANQGSEA. CDR3 sequence (DNA): TGCAGCGGTGGACCCCTTACAGATACGCAGTATTTT. Protein sequence: CSGGPLTDTQYF.

The J gene is TRBJ2-2, the V gene TRBV10-3; 9 positions agree with TRBD1. Germline lookup yields CDR1 ENHRY and CDR2 SYGVKD. V was pared by 8 bases and J by 4 bases, with 11 bases of the junction left unmatched. This CDR3 contains 16 residues. CDR3 sequence: CAIGGGQGSVTGELFF. CDR3 sequence (DNA): TGTGCCATCGGAGGGGGACAGGGATCGGTCACCGGGGAGCTGTTTTTT.

The chain is built from TRBV5-1 and TRBJ1-5; D might be TRBD1 (5 bases). CDR3 length: 15 residues. Germline CDR1 is SGHRS and CDR2 is YFSETQ. Trimming removed 0 bases from V and 2 bases from J, with 9 bases in between. CDR3 nucleotide sequence: TGCGCCAGCAGCTTGGACGGGGACGGCAATCAGCCCCAGCATTTT. It yields the protein CASSLDGDGNQPQHF.

This chain uses TRBV7-8 with TRBJ1-4; 7 bases match TRBD1. Per the germline V gene, CDR1 is SGHVS and CDR2 is FQNEAQ. J gave up 4 bases and V 5 bases, and 7 bases lay outside the gene matches. The CDR3 sequence is 15 residues long. As DNA, the CDR3 is TGTGCCAGCAGCCCCCGACAGGGTTTTAATGAAAAACTGTTTTTT. It specifies CASSPRQGFNEKLFF.

The chain recombines TRBV7-9 with TRBJ1-5; D unclear. CDR3 length: 14 amino acids. Germline loops: CDR1 SEHNR, CDR2 FQNEAQ (reference sequence). Trimming stripped 5 bases from V and 6 bases from J, with 14 bases between. The CDR3 sequence is CASSPLGEAQPQHF. The CDR3 DNA follows: TGTGCCAGCAGCCCCTTGGGAGAGGCTCAGCCCCAGCATTTT.

The chain joins TRBV5-6 to TRBJ2-2; maybe TRBD2 (5 bases). CDR1 SGHDT and CDR2 YYEEEE come from the germline V gene. CDR3 size: 14 residues. Trimming stripped 6 bases from V and 4 bases from J, with 13 bases between. The DNA for the CDR3 is TGTGCCAGCACCCTGGACTGGGCCACCGGGGAGCTGTTTTTT. Translation gives CASTLDWATGELFF. The full variable domain, its missing parts supplied by reference TRBV5-6 and TRBJ2-2, is DAGVTQSPTHLIKTRGQQVTLRCSPKSGHDTVSWYQQALGQGPQFIFQYYEEEERQRGNFPDRFSGHQFPNYSSELNVNALLLGDSALYLCASTLDWATGELFFGEGSRLTVL.

DNA of the CDR3: TGTGCCAGTAGTATCGGAGGGAACACAGATACGCAGTATTTT. It translates to CASSIGGNTDTQYF. V usage is TRBV19 and J usage is TRBJ2-3; TRBD2 is a possible D gene (6 bases). CDR1 and CDR2 from the germline V gene are LNHDA and SQIVND (reference sequence). V was shortened by 3 bases and J by 2 bases, with 9 bases between the two germline ends. The CDR3 is made up of 14 amino acids.